This T cell receptor beta chain appears in the sequencing data of a study of beta chain features in type 1 diabetes. J gave up 4 bases and V 3 bases, and 6 bases lay outside the gene matches. Germline CDR1 reads GTSNPN; CDR2 reads SVGIG (reference sequence). The CDR3 runs to 16 residues. The entirety of the isolated RNA underwent reverse transcription, so expressed TCRB transcripts were sequenced. Clones were sequenced by immunoSEQ multiplex PCR, and TCRdb holds only the in-frame ones, with some missing. The table includes roughly 340,000 clones, about 13% detected once. This clone was observed a handful of times. Its antigen is not known. Study observations and caveats: Moderate but significant shortening of TCRB CDR3s was recorded in all four CD4+ subsets from Type 1 diabetes patients.

Sequenced: naive CD4+ T cells from blood. The chain links TRBV30 to TRBJ2-3; 14 bases map to TRBD2. This clonotype originated in a woman aged 18-29 years with type 1 diabetes. CDR3 bases: TGTGCCTGGAGCGCGGGACTAGCGGGAGTGCCAGATACGCAGTATTTT. It encodes CAWSAGLAGVPDTQYF.